Below are 6 T cell receptor beta chains sequenced from a single sample in a study of T cell responses to AZD1222 COVID-19 vaccine. The protocol was immunoSEQ multiplex PCR, while the TCRdb copy is restricted to in-frame clones and leaves out a portion. Among 50,000 to 70,000 clones listed, less than 90% were seen once. The sequences come from peripheral blood, collected 28 days after the second AZD1222 dose. The receptors shown here come from an adult who received the AZD1222 COVID-19 vaccine.

The chain employs TRBV7-2 and TRBJ1-1, with unresolved D. There are 13 residues in the CDR3. Germline V gene sequence: CDR1 SGHTA, CDR2 FQGNSA. The germline V and J ends were trimmed by 3 bases and 4 bases, with 9 bases remaining between them. This CDR3 is CASSFVTVTEAFF. Here the CDR3 DNA reads TGTGCCAGCAGCTTCGTCACAGTCACTGAAGCTTTCTTT.

This sequence joins TRBV7-2 and TRBJ2-5; D tentatively reads TRBD1 or TRBD2 (5 bases each). The CDR3 contains 13 residues. CDR1 and CDR2 from the germline V gene are SGHTA and FQGNSA. The V and J ends lost 0 bases and 5 bases respectively, with 7 bases between them. The CDR3 reads CASSLAWGETQYF. CDR3 DNA sequence: TGTGCCAGCAGCTTAGCTTGGGGGGAGACCCAGTACTTC.

The chain carries TRBV21-1 and TRBJ2-1; TRBD2, the table's D call, was not compared with the DNA. TRBV21-1 is classified as a pseudogene. This CDR3 is 16 amino acids long. The CDR3 DNA sequence: TGTGCCAGCAGCGCCTGGAGCGGCAGCTCCTACAATGAGCAGTTCTTC. Residues: CASSAWSGSSYNEQFF.

The genes are TRBV7-2 and TRBJ2-7; D unresolved. CDR1 is SGHTA and CDR2 is FQGNSA in the germline V gene. Trimming cost V 7 bases and J 4 bases, with 14 bases left between them. This CDR3 is built from 13 residues. CDR3 nucleotide sequence: TGTGCCAGCACCCTTATAGAAGCATACGAGCAGTACTTC. Its protein is CASTLIEAYEQYF.

This chain joins TRBV19 and TRBJ2-7; D uncertain. CDR1 is LNHDA and CDR2 is SQIVND in the germline V gene (reference sequence). The V end was cut by 5 bases, the J end by 5 bases, with 28 bases between. The CDR3 runs 18 residues. CDR3 DNA sequence: TGTGCCAGTAGTCCCGGCGGCCAGCAGCCAGGCCTTAGGAACGAGCAGTACTTC. This codes for CASSPGGQQPGLRNEQYF. Based on the CDR3 plus reference TRBV19 and TRBJ2-7, the full variable domain is DGGITQSPKYLFRKEGQNVTLSCEQNLNHDAMYWYRQDPGQGLRLIYYSQIVNDFQKGDIAEGYSVSREKKESFPLTVTSAQKNPTAFYLCASSPGGQQPGLRNEQYFGPGTRLTVT.

The chain joins TRBV19 to TRBJ1-5; tentatively, D is TRBD1 (6 bases). V lost 7 bases, J lost 1 base, and 14 bases lay in between. The germline V gene encodes CDR1 LNHDA and CDR2 SQIVND (reference sequence). The CDR3 is made up of 15 amino acids. The CDR3 DNA reads as TGTGCCAGTACCCCCGACAGGCAGAGCAATCAGCCCCAGCATTTT. Encoded protein: CASTPDRQSNQPQHF.